This T cell receptor (beta chain) was sequenced in a study of control samples from healthy donors and cancer patients. Clones were sequenced by immunoSEQ multiplex PCR, and TCRdb holds only the in-frame ones, with some missing. The sample records under 110,000 clones, 75% to 90% being singletons. Germline loops: CDR1 MRHNA, CDR2 SNTAGT. The CDR3 length is 14 residues. J was trimmed by 3 bases and V by 6 bases; bases with no gene match: 4. The sequence derives from a man in his thirties or forties in good health. The chain is built from TRBV6-4 and TRBJ2-3; 9 bases line up with TRBD2. Source material: blood. The CDR3 DNA is TGTGCCAGCAGCGCGGGGGGGCTAACAGATACGCAGTATTTT. Translating it yields CASSAGGLTDTQYF.